This T cell receptor beta chain was sequenced for a study of response to subunit inactivated influenza vaccine. V lost 0 bases to trimming and J lost 1 base; unmatched junction nucleotides: 4. The germline V gene has CDR1 LGHNA and CDR2 YSLEER. CDR3 length equals 19 residues. General study points: The study's authors posited that every seasonal influenza vaccination enlists few new T cells.

This clonotype was recorded many times. The antigen remains undetermined. TCRdb reprocessed the RT-PCR reads via MiXCR and lists one record per CDR3 protein. The sample shows about 170,000 distinct CDR3 sequences, about 12% of them seen only once. These data were also reused for a study on T cells expressing NK-cell markers. As reported in that work: As the method of synthesis, 5'RACE template switching with UMIs yielded TCR beta cDNA. Repertoires of TCR beta were obtained from T cells sorted as CD3+CD56+NKG2C+, CD3+CD56+NKG2C- and CD3+CD56-NKG2C+. Among eight sequenced donors, seven carried HCMV seropositivity while one was seronegative. In several experiments, sorting was confined to alpha-beta TCR T cells through use of an anti-gamma-delta TCR antibody.

The TCR comes from a man aged 50 or older who received an inactivated influenza vaccine. The starting material was CD8+ T cells sorted from PBMCs, obtained roughly 12 days after vaccination. The chain links TRBV4-3 to TRBJ2-6; 12 bases are a match to TRBD1. The CDR3: CASSQEPGQGASGANVLTF. Here the CDR3 DNA reads TGCGCCAGCAGCCAAGAACCGGGACAGGGGGCGTCTGGGGCCAACGTCCTGACTTTC.